Below, one TCR beta chain is given with its context. Its matching antigen is unknown. These data come from a study of beta chain features in type 1 diabetes. Study-wide context: Investigators examined nearly 110,000,000 sorted cells across all samples. General study findings and limits: All four CD4+ subsets from Type 1 diabetes patients carried moderately but significantly shorter TCRB CDR3s. Naive, central memory and regulatory TCRB repertoires appeared more similar among patients than healthy donors.

The germline V gene encodes CDR1 SGHDN and CDR2 FVKESK. Trimming cost V 8 bases and J 7 bases, with 14 bases left between them. The CDR3 is 12 amino acids. Every bit of the isolated RNA underwent reverse transcription, so sequencing read expressed TCRB transcripts. TCRdb's copy holds only in-frame clones and misses some; the assay was immunoSEQ multiplex PCR. Of roughly 150,000 clones in the sample, approximately 7.8% were seen once. This sequence was found in a woman aged 40 to 55 with type 1 diabetes. What was sequenced was central memory CD4+ T cells from blood. The chain couples TRBV14 to TRBJ1-1, with a possible D match to TRBD1 (6 bases). CDR3 amino acids: CASSGRGGEAFF. Written as DNA, the CDR3 is TGTGCCAGCTCCGGCAGGGGTGGTGAAGCTTTCTTT.